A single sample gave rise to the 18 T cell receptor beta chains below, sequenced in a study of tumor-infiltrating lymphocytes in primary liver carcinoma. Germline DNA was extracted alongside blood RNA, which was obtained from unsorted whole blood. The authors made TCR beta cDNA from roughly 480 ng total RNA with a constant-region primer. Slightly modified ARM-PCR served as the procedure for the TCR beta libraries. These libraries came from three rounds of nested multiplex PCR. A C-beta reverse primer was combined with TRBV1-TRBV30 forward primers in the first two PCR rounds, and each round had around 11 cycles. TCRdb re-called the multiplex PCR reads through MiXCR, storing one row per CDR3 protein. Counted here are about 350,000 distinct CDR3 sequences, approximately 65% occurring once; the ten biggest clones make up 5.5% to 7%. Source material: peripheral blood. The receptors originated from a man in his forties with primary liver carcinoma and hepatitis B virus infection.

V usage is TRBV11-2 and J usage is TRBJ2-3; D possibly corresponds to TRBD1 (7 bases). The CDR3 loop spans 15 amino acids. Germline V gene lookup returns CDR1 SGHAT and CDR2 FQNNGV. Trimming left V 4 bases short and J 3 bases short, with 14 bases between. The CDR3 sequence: CASSSGGLATDTQYF. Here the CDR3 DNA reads TGTGCCAGCAGCTCAGGGGGTCTAGCGACAGATACGCAGTATTTT.

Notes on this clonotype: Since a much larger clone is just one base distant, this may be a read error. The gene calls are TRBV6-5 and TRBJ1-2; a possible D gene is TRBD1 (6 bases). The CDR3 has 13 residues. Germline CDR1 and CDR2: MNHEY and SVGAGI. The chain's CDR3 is CANSTTGTYGYTF. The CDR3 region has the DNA TGTGCCAACAGTACTACAGGGACCTATGGCTACACCTTC.

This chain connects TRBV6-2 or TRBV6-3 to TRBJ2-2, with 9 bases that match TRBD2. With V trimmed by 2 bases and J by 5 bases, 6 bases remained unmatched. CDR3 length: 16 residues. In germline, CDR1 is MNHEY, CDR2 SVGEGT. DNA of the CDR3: TGTGCCAGCAGTTACCCTAGCGGGATGAAGACCGGGGAGCTGTTTTTT. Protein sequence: CASSYPSGMKTGELFF.

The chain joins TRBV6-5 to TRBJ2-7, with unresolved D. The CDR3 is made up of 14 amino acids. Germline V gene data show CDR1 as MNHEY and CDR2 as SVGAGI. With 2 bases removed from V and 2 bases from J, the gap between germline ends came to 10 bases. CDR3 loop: CASSYERSTYEQYF. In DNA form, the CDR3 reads TGTGCCAGCAGTTACGAGAGGAGCACCTACGAGCAGTACTTC.

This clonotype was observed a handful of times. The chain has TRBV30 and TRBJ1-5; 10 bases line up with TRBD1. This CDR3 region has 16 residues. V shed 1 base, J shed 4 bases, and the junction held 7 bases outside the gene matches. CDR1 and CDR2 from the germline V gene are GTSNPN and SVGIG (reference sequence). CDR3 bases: TGTGCCTGGAGTGGTGGGACAGGGGCCTCAAATCAGCCCCAGCATTTT. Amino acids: CAWSGGTGASNQPQHF.

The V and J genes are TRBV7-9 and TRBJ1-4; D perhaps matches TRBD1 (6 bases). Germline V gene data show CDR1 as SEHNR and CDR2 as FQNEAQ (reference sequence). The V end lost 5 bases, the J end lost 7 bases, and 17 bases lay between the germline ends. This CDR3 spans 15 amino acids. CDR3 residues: CASSPQQQGSEKLFF. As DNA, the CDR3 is TGTGCCAGCAGCCCGCAACAACAGGGATCTGAAAAACTGTTTTTT. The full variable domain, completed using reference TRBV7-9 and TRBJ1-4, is DTGVSQNPRHKITKRGQNVTFRCDPISEHNRLYWYRQTLGQGPEFLTYFQNEAQLEKSRLLSDRFSAERPKGSFSTLEIQRTEQGDSAMYLCASSPQQQGSEKLFFGSGTQLSVL.

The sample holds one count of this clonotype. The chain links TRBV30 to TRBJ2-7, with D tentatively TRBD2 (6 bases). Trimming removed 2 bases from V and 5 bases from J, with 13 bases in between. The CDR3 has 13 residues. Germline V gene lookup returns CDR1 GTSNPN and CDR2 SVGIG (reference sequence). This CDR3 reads CAWSKEGGDEQYF. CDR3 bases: TGTGCCTGGAGTAAGGAGGGTGGGGACGAGCAGTACTTC.

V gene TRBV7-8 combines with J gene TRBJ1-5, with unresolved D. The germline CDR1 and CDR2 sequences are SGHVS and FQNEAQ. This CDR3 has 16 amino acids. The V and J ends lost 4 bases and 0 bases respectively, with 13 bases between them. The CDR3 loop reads CASSSMRALSNQPQHF. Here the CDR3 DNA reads TGTGCCAGCAGCTCGATGCGGGCCCTTAGCAATCAGCCCCAGCATTTT.

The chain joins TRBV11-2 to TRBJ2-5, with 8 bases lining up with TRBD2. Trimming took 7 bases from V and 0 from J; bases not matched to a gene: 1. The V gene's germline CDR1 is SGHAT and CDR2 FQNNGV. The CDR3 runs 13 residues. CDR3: CASIGGDQETQYF. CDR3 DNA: TGTGCCAGCATCGGGGGGGACCAAGAGACCCAGTACTTC.

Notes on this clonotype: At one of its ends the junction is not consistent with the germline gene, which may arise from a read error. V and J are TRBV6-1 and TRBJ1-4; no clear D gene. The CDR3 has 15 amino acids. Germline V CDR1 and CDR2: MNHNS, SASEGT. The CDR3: CDSSEGSLTNEKLFF. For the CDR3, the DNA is TGTGACAGCAGTGAAGGTAGCTTAACTAATGAAAAACTGTTTTTT.

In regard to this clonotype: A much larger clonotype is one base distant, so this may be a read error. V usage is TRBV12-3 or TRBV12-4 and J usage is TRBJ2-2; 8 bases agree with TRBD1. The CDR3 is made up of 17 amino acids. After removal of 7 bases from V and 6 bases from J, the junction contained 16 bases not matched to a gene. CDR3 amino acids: CASNFWAGGGGAGELFF. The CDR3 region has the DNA TGTGCCAGCAATTTTTGGGCAGGGGGCGGAGGGGCCGGGGAGCTGTTTTTT.

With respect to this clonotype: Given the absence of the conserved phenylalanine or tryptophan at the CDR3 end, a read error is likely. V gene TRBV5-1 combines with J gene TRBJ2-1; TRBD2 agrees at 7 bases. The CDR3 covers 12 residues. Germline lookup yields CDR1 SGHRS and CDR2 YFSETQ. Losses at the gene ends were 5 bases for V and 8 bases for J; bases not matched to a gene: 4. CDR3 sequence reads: CASRGGIYEQFL. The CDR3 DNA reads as TGCGCCAGCAGGGGGGGGATCTATGAGCAGTTCTTA.

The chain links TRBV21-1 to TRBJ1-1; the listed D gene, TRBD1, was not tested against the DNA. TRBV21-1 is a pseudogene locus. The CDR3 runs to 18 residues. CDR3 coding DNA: TGTGCCAGCAGCAAAGTGGGGGGGACAGGACGGCGGAACACTGAACCTTTCTTT. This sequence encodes CASSKVGGTGRRNTEPFF.

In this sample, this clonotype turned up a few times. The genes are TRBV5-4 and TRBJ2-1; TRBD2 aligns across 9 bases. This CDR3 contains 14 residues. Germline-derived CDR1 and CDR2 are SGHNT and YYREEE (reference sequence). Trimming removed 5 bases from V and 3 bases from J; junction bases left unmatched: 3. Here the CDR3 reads CASREAGGYNEQFF. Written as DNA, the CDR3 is TGTGCCAGCAGAGAAGCGGGAGGCTACAATGAGCAGTTCTTC.

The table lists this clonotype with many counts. DNA of the CDR3: TGTGCCAGCAGCTTCGGGGTCGGAGAGACCCAGTACTTC. Translation: CASSFGVGETQYF. This chain joins TRBV11-2 and TRBJ2-5, with D possibly TRBD2 on 5 matching bases. This CDR3 region has 13 residues. The germline V and J ends were trimmed by 3 bases and 4 bases, with 9 bases remaining between them. The germline V gene has CDR1 SGHAT and CDR2 FQNNGV.

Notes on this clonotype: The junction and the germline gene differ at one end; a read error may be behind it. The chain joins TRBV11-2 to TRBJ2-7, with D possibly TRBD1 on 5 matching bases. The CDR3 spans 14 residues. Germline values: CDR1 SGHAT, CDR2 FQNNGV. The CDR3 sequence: CASSLMSRVYVQYF. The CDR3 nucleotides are TGTGCCAGCAGTCTTATGTCCAGGGTCTACGTGCAGTACTTC.

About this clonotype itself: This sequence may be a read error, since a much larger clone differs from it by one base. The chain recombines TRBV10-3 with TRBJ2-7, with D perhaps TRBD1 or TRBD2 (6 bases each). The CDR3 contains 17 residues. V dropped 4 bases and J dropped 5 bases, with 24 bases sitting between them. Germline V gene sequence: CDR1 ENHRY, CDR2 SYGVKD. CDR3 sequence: CAISGDFSGAVADEQYF. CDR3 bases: TGTGCCATCAGTGGAGATTTCTCGGGGGCCGTCGCGGACGAGCAGTACTTC.

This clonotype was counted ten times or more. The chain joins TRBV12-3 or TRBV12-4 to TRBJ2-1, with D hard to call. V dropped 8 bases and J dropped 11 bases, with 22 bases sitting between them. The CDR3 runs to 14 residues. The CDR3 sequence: CASGATGFSAKQFF. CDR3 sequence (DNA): TGTGCCAGCGGCGCCACGGGTTTCAGTGCGAAGCAGTTCTTC.